Below, one T cell receptor (beta chain) is given with its context. Trimming left V 6 bases short and J 7 bases short, with 28 bases between. This CDR3 comprises 16 residues. The germline CDR1 and CDR2 sequences are SQVTM and ANQGSEA. As part of sample collection, lesional scalp punch biopsies and peripheral blood were taken from alopecia areata patients. Isolated RNA was reverse transcribed into cDNA used as the sequencing template. Method: immunoSEQ multiplex PCR; TCRdb's copy keeps in-frame clones and lacks some. The data hold 13,000 to 15,000 clones, with 50% to 70% observed a single time. This entry belongs to a study of CD8+ T cells in alopecia areata. Study as a whole: After 6 to 18 months of tofacitinib, follow-up continued 6 months off drug.

The sample in question was skin, obtained at week 0. The clonotype originates from a human donor with alopecia areata. This chain connects TRBV29-1 to TRBJ2-7; the D gene is possibly TRBD2 (6 bases). This CDR3 reads CSVTGHLGGPMGEQYF. CDR3 in DNA: TGCAGCGTGACCGGACATTTGGGGGGACCAATGGGGGAGCAGTACTTC.